This TCR beta chain stems from a study of cytomegalovirus exposure and HLA in healthy donors (TCRdb year 2017). Broadly, across the study: According to an earlier analysis of 450 to 650 of the donors, about 179 million T cells yielded 95 million to 140 million unique TCR beta sequences and approximately 300 Gb of sequence data. Typing coverage differed by locus: A, B, C, DRB1 and DQB1 were typed in about 620-640 donors, DQA1 in roughly 500, DPA1 in 600 to 610, and DPB1 in around 440. All discovery cohort repertoires had been generated on a single sequencing platform. Donor age, sex, ethnicity and CMV serostatus were compiled together with the repertoire data. Class I and class II HLA loci were covered by the typing at four-digit resolution. The study profiled the T cell repertoires of about 720 subjects by immunosequencing and related them to cytomegalovirus serostatus. In an earlier analysis of 587 of the donors, high-throughput TCR beta sequencing was used to judge whether each TCR beta V gene segment behaved as functional or pseudogenic. The study was designed to test whether signatures of past pathogen exposure could be identified by cataloging public T cell receptors. A later genetic analysis used genome-wide SNP genotypes for about three fifths of the 666 donors, treating that subset as a discovery cohort. Four or five DR-DQ haplotypes were treated as single units for association and clustering because of strong linkage in the cohort. The study combined high-throughput TCR immunosequencing, statistical association of individual TCRs with disease status, and machine learning to predict cytomegalovirus infection status. A later analysis re-examined previously published TCR beta repertoires from over 500 donors and added high-resolution HLA genotyping to investigate patterns of TCR occurrence. Rather than using new phenotypic data, the later analysis identified candidate immune exposures from TCR beta sequences and from how often those sequences occurred across donors. Among 300 to 500 genotyped donors of the cohort, an average of approximately 240,000 unique TCR beta nucleotide sequences was sequenced per donor, of which roughly 17% were non-productive. Of the roughly 420 genotyped donors, over 80% were placed in the genetic ancestry cluster associated with self-reported Caucasian donors. Around 320 gigabases of sequencing data and approximately 84 million unique TCR sequences were included in an early release covering several hundred HLA-typed donors. Besides the first cohort of 500 to 700 subjects, a separate validation cohort made up of roughly 120 different subjects was used. Study-wide conclusions, independent of this receptor: Some IMGT-functional V segments, including TRBV6-2 and TRBV6-3, could not be distinguished by the 87-base-pair reads and were therefore excluded. A further reported finding was that TCR beta sequences accurately predicted the HLA-A and HLA-B alleles for most subjects in the first cohort. The study listed approximately 150 TCR beta chains as associated with cytomegalovirus. An earlier analysis of approximately 590 of the donors showed that most TCR beta V segments appeared in productive rearrangements either about 87% or about 30% of the time, which broadly matched IMGT annotations. Only TCR beta chains were sequenced in this cohort, and the absence of alpha or paired-chain data limited detectable features. A few of the identified cytomegalovirus-associated TCR beta chains were confirmed in vitro to be specific for cytomegalovirus antigens. The authors suggested that the approach could potentially be extended to other disease states and immunological phenotypes. A later analysis reported that several top co-occurrence clusters appeared linked to parvovirus B19, influenza, CMV and Epstein-Barr virus. At a false discovery rate of 0.05, a later analysis linked under 20,000 TCR beta sequences to specific HLA alleles. A later analysis found that most CMV-associated TCR beta chains appeared HLA-restricted, with HLA associations seemingly driven largely by CMV exposure. V-gene and J-gene trimming of TCR beta chains was associated with a missense DCLRE1C variant in a later genetic analysis, and the association was replicated in an independent cohort. A group of highly shared sequence variants was considered likely to be a technical artifact of the sequencing pipeline. In a later genetic analysis, fewer N-insertions in productive TCRs were reported among donors in an Asian-associated ancestry cluster than the approximately 710-donor mean. CMV serostatus was the only immune exposure information available for the cohort. The classifier was reported to diagnose cytomegalovirus status with high specificity and sensitivity in both the original cohort and the validation cohort. Roughly uniform sequencing depth across donors was assumed in presence/absence analyses, although this assumption may not hold. In a later analysis, TCR association rates were found to vary across HLA loci, with the most associated TCRs seen for DRB1 alleles and the fewest for HLA-C alleles. Across donors, most TCR sequences were observed very rarely, whereas some public TCRs were present in many individuals. When HLA alleles, especially DR and DQ, strongly co-occurred, TCR associations were difficult to assign to individual alleles. Linkage disequilibrium might explain the correlated functional status among segregating V segments, but an unknown experimental factor could not be excluded. About 17 rarely observed V segments, including chromosome 9 orphons, were excluded from the earlier analysis of 550 to 700 of the donors because counts were too low. Because some donors lacked HLA typing at each locus, the association tests relied only on the typed subset. In a later analysis, HLA-associated TCR beta chains were found to be more clonally expanded and to have lower generation probabilities than equally common non-associated chains.

The cohort consisted of 650 to 700 healthy bone marrow donors. Cohort members were all nominally healthy when sampled, although unrecorded immune exposures were likely present. The donor was CMV seropositive and belonged to the group of more than 250 seropositive cohort members. Every donor gave a peripheral blood sample, and the peripheral blood mononuclear cells from that sample were used for TCR beta sequencing. Genomic DNA extraction from the blood cell samples was performed with the Qiagen DNeasy Blood Extraction Kit. The germline V gene yields SNHLY for CDR1 and FYNNEI for CDR2. V sheds 2 bases and J sheds 5 bases, leaving 12 bases between their ends. There are 14 amino acids in the CDR3, from cysteine to phenylalanine inclusive. The sequence is cut down to CDR3 DNA, 42 bases in frame from base 1. As to this clone: Its antigen specificity is not known. No base quality information exists; no much larger clone differs at one position.

The library was produced with the immunoSEQ multiplex PCR assay. For the multiplex PCR, a mixture combining 60 forward primers for TCR Vbeta segments and 13 reverse primers for TCR Jbeta segments was used. The CDR3 region of rearranged TCR beta genes was amplified from genomic DNA with a multiplex PCR assay. Amplified TCR beta libraries were sequenced as 87-base-pair reads on the Illumina HiSeq System. Turning to the authors' computational methods: In a later analysis, tens of millions of unique TCR beta chains were counted across the 690 or so repertoires, and roughly 11 million of these chains were shared by at least two donors. A nearest-neighbor algorithm error-corrected the raw reads and collapsed the reads into unique sequences, merging closely related sequences to remove PCR and sequencing errors. To assign V, D and J gene segments, CDR3 sequences were aligned to IMGT reference sequences. For a sequence to be retained, at least a six-nucleotide match to both a V gene segment and a J gene segment was required. Rearrangements were classified as productive when the CDR3 lacked stop codons and remained in frame with V and J, and all other rearrangements were classified as non-productive. Following IMGT convention, CDR3 was defined as the stretch from the second conserved V-encoded cysteine to the conserved J-encoded phenylalanine. The earlier analysis of 550 to 650 of the donors excluded any sequence lacking an unambiguous match to a single V gene segment. An earlier analysis of 500 to 600 of the donors classified V segments as functional when productive rearrangements were above 56.7% and as segregating when the standard deviation between donors was above 5%. A statistical classification framework was developed to diagnose cytomegalovirus status using the catalog of TCR beta chain sequences. V and J gene assignment, in a later analysis, came from comparing TCR nucleotide sequences with IMGT/GENE-DB human TR gene sequences. Using the TCRdist pipeline, a later analysis assigned CDR3 sequences along with most-parsimonious VDJ recombination scenarios. In a later analysis, each TCR beta chain was defined by its CDR3 amino acid sequence together with its V-gene family, and reads without a unique V-gene family were excluded. To address suspected cross-contamination and a sequencing artifact, a later analysis removed some 620 highly shared, low-generation-probability nucleotide sequences. In a later analysis, a clonal expansion index for each public chain was calculated from normalized within-repertoire ranks of inferred template counts. In a later analysis, generation probabilities were computed using a VDJ recombination model fitted to out-of-frame rearrangements, and the results were checked against IGoR. A later analysis scored TCR-TCR, TCR-HLA and TCR-CMV co-occurrence with hypergeometric tests, applying a repertoire-size bias correction to TCR pairs. False discovery rates were estimated in a later analysis by permuting HLA or CMV assignments 20 times. In a later analysis, co-occurring TCRs were grouped with DBSCAN, and TCRdist sequence similarity was added when clustering was performed within HLA-allele-positive subsets. Repertoires with fewer than 30,000 or more than 120,000 public chains, plus five repertoires with anomalous nucleotide sharing, were excluded from co-occurrence clustering. Sourced from immuneACCESS, this table was stored by TCRdb with only in-frame sequences that have V and J called. A share of the clones is absent; for the studies checked, an unresolved V gene accounts for under half, and the remainder has no known explanation. Clonal size and the V and J genes are those of that table, whereas D and trimming came from the DNA. The sample table holds roughly 250,000 clones, of which roughly 86% were seen once. The ten largest clones capture 2% to 2.5% of the sample.

The chain is encoded by TRBV2 joined to TRBJ2-5; the D segment could be TRBD2, given 5 matching bases. The sequencing sample was made of PBMCs. The sequence was obtained from a woman aged 40 to 50 in good health and CMV-seropositive. The CDR3 is CASSETEGLETQYF. The DNA sequence is TGTGCCAGCAGTGAAACCGAGGGTTTGGAGACCCAGTACTTC.